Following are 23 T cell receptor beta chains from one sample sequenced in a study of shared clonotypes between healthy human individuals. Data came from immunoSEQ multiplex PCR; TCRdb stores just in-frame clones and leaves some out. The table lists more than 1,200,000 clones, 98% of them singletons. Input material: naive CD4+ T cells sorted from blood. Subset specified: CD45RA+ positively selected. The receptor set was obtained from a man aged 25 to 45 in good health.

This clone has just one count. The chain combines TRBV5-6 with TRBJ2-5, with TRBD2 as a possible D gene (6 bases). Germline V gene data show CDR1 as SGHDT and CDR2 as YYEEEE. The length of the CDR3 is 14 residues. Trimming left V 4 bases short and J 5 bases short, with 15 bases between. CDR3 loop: CASSLNRRDETQYF. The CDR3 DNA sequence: TGTGCCAGCAGCCTAAATAGGCGGGATGAGACCCAGTACTTC.

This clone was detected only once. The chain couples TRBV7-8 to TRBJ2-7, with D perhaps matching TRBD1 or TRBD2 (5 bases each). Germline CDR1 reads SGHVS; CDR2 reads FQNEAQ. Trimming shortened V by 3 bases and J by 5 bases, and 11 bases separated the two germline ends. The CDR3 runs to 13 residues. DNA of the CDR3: TGTGCCAGCAGCTTTTTCAGGGAGAACGAGCAGTACTTC. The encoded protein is CASSFFRENEQYF. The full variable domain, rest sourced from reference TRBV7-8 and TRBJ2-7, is GAGVSQSPRYKVAKRGQDVALRCDPISGHVSLFWYQQALGQGPEFLTYFQNEAQLDKSGLPSDRFFAERPEGSVSTLKIQRTQQEDSAVYLCASSFFRENEQYFGPGTRLTVT.

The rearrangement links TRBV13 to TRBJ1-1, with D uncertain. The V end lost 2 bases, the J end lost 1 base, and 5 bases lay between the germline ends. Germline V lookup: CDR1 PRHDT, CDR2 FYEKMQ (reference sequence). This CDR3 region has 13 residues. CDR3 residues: CASSLLGNTEAFF. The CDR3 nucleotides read TGTGCCAGCAGCTTATTGGGGAACACTGAAGCTTTCTTT.

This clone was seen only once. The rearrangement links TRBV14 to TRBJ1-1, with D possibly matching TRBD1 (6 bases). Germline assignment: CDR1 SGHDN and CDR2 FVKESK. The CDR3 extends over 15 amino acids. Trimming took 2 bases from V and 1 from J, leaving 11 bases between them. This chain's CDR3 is CASSQLPTGNTEAFF. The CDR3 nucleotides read TGTGCCAGCAGCCAACTGCCGACAGGGAACACTGAAGCTTTCTTT.

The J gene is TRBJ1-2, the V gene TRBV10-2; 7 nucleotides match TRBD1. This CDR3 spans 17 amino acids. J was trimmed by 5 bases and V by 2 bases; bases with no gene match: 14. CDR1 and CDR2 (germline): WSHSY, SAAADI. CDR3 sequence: CASSEGGRGGYAYGYTF. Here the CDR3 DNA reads TGCGCCAGCAGTGAGGGAGGCAGGGGGGGTTATGCGTATGGCTACACCTTC.

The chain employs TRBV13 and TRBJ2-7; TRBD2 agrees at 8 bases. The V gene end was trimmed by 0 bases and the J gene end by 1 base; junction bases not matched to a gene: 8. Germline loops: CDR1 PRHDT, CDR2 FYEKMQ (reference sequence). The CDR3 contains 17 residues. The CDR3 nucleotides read TGTGCCAGCAGCTTAGGATCTCCAGCGGGGGCATCCTACGAGCAGTACTTC. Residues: CASSLGSPAGASYEQYF. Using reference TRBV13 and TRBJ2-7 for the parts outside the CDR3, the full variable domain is AAGVIQSPRHLIKEKRETATLKCYPIPRHDTVYWYQQGPGQDPQFLISFYEKMQSDKGSIPDRFSAQQFSDYHSELNMSSLELGDSALYFCASSLGSPAGASYEQYFGPGTRLTVT.

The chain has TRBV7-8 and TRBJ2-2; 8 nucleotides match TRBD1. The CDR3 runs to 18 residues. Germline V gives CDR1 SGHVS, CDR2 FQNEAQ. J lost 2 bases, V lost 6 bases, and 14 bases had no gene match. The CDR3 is CASRRHTGTGANTGELFF. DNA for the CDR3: TGTGCCAGCAGACGACACACAGGGACAGGCGCCAACACCGGGGAGCTGTTTTTT.

CDR3 loop: CAQRHVTSGNTGELFF. CDR3 sequence (DNA): TGTGCGCAGCGCCATGTGACTAGCGGAAACACCGGGGAGCTGTTTTTT. The rearrangement links TRBV7-9 to TRBJ2-2; 9 nucleotides agree with TRBD2. From germline, CDR1 is SEHNR and CDR2 FQNEAQ (reference sequence). This CDR3 is 16 amino acids long.

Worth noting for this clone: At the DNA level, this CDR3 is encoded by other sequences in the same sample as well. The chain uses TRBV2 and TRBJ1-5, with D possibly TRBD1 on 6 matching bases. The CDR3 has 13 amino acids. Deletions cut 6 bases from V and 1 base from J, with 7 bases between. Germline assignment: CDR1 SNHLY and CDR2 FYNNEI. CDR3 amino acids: CASSDRSNQPQHF. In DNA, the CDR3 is TGTGCCAGCAGCGACAGGAGCAATCAGCCCCAGCATTTT.

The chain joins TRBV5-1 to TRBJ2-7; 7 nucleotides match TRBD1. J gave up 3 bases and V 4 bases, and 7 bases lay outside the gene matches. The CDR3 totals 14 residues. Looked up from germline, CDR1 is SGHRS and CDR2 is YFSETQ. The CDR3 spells CASSSDRVIYEQYF. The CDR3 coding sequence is TGCGCCAGCAGCAGTGACAGGGTGATCTACGAGCAGTACTTC.

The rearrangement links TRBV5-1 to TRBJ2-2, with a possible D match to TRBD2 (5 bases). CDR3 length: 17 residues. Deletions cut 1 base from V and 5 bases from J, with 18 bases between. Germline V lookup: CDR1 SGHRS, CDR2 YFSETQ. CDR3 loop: CASSLFSGVDGTGELFF. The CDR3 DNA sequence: TGCGCCAGCAGCTTGTTTTCCGGGGTCGATGGGACCGGGGAGCTGTTTTTT.

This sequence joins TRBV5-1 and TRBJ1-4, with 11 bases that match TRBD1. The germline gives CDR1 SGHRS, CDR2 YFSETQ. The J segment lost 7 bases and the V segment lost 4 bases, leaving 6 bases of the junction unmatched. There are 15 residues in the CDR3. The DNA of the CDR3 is TGCGCCAGCAGCCTACGTGGGACAGGGGGTGAAAAACTGTTTTTT. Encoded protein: CASSLRGTGGEKLFF.

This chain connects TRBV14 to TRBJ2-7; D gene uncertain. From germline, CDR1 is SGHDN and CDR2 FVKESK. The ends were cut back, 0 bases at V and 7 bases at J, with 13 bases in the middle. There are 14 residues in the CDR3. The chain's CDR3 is CASSQDGFVGEQYF. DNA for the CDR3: TGTGCCAGCAGCCAAGACGGGTTCGTAGGGGAGCAGTACTTC. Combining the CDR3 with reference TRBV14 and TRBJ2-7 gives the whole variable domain EAGVTQFPSHSVIEKGQTVTLRCDPISGHDNLYWYRRVMGKEIKFLLHFVKESKQDESGMPNNRFLAERTGGTYSTLKVQPAELEDSGVYFCASSQDGFVGEQYFGPGTRLTVT.

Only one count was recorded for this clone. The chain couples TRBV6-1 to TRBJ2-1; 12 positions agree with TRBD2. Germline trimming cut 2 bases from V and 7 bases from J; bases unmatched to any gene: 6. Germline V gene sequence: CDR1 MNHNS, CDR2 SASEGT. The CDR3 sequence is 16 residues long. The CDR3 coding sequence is TGTGCCAGCAGTGAACGACTAGCGGGAGATGGGAATGAGCAGTTCTTC. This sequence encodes CASSERLAGDGNEQFF.

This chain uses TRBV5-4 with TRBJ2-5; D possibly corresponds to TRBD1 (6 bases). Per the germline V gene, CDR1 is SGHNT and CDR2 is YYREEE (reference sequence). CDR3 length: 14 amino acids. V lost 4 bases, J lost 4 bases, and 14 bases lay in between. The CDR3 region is CASSTKTGIETQYF. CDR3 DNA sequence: TGTGCCAGCAGCACCAAAACAGGGATAGAGACCCAGTACTTC.

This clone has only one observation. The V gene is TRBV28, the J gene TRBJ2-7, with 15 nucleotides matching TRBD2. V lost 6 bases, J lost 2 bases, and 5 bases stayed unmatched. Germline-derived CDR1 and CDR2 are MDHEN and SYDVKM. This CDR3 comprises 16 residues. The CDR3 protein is CASSRGTSGRTYEQYF. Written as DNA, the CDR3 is TGTGCCAGCAGCCGCGGGACTAGCGGGAGGACCTACGAGCAGTACTTC. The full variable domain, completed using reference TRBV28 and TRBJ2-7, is DVKVTQSSRYLVKRTGEKVFLECVQDMDHENMFWYRQDPGLGLRLIYFSYDVKMKEKGDIPEGYSVSREKKERFSLILESASTNQTSMYLCASSRGTSGRTYEQYFGPGTRLTVT.

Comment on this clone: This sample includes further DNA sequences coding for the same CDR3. The CDR3 loop reads CASSLGQNEQFF. CDR3 DNA sequence: TGTGCCAGCAGCTTGGGCCAGAATGAGCAGTTCTTC. J is TRBJ2-1 and V is TRBV5-4; D is undetermined. This CDR3 is built from 12 residues. Per the germline V gene, CDR1 is SGHNT and CDR2 is YYREEE (reference sequence). With 0 bases removed from V and 7 bases from J, the gap between germline ends came to 5 bases.

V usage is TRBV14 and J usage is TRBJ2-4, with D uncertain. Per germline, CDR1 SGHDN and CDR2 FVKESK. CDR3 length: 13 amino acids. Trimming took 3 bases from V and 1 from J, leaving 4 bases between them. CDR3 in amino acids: CASSHVAKNIQYF. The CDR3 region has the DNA TGTGCCAGCAGCCACGTTGCCAAAAACATTCAGTACTTC.

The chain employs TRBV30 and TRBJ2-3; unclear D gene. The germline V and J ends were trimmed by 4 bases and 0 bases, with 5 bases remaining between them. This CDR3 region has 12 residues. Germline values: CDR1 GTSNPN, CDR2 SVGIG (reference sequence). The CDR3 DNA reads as TGTGCCTGGACTGGGAGCACAGATACGCAGTATTTT. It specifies CAWTGSTDTQYF.

CDR3 coding DNA: TGTGCCAGCAGGACTTCAGTTGTTGGGAACACCATATATTTT. It specifies CASRTSVVGNTIYF. The V gene is TRBV6-1, the J gene TRBJ1-3; no firm D call. The CDR3 covers 14 residues. The V and J ends lost 6 bases and 7 bases respectively, with 16 bases between them. The germline gives CDR1 MNHNS, CDR2 SASEGT.

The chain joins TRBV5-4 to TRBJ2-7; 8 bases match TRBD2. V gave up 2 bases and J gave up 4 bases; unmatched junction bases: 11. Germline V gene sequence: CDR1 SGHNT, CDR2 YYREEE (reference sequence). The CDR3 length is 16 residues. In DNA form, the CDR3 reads TGTGCCAGCAGCTTACCCGAAGGATTAGCGGGGTACGAGCAGTACTTC. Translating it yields CASSLPEGLAGYEQYF. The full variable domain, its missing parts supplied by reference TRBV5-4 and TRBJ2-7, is ETGVTQSPTHLIKTRGQQVTLRCSSQSGHNTVSWYQQALGQGPQFIFQYYREEENGRGNFPPRFSGLQFPNYSSELNVNALELDDSALYLCASSLPEGLAGYEQYFGPGTRLTVT.

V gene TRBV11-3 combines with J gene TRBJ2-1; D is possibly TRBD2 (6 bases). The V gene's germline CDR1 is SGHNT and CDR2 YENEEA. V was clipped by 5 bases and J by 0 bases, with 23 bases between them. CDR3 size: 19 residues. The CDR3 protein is CASSRNGRWGDSSYNEQFF. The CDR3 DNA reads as TGTGCCAGCAGCCGCAACGGGAGATGGGGGGATAGCTCCTACAATGAGCAGTTCTTC. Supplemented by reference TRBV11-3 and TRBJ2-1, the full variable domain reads EAGVVQSPRYKIIEKKQPVAFWCNPISGHNTLYWYLQNLGQGPELLIRYENEEAVDDSQLPKDRFSAERLKGVDSTLKIQPAELGDSAVYLCASSRNGRWGDSSYNEQFFGPGTRLTVL.

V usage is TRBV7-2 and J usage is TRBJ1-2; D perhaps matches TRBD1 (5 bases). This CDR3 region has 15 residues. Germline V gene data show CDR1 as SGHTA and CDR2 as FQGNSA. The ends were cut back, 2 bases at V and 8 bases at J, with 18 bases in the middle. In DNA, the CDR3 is TGTGCCAGCAGCTTACAGGGCAGGCGGGGGTCCGGCTACACCTTC. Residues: CASSLQGRRGSGYTF.